The T cell receptor beta chain under discussion was sequenced for a study of blood T cell repertoires in COVID-19 (dated by TCRdb to about 2020). Concerning the study at large: Collaborator samples came from the United States, Italy and Spain and covered acute and convalescent phases of COVID-19. The material from the prospective study consisted of cDNA or gDNA derived from T cells, B-cell-depleted T cells, or PBMCs. Deeply sampled blood TCRbeta repertoires from subjects exposed to, actively infected with, or recovered from COVID-19 were included in the dataset. A freely available public database, intended as a resource for researchers studying the immune response to SARS-CoV-2, is where the repertoires were released. Samples came from the ongoing ImmuneRACE study (first 160 participants) plus 1,254 subjects from 6 global collaborators. A de-identified subject ID, COVID-19 status, age in years and sex were almost always included in the sample metadata. Where available, HLA class I and class II types were obtained from metadata supplied by the sample provider rather than from assay-based typing. Overall study outcomes, separate from this receptor: The quantity of clinical and demographic metadata differed by source and by participant and was supplied without curation.

CDR1 and CDR2 were assigned from the germline V gene (reference sequence) as SSHAT and FNYEAQ. For this chain, trimming is 3 bases at the V end and 10 bases at the J end, and the number of junction bases without a gene match is 5. The CDR3, cysteine through phenylalanine, is 13 amino acids long. Only the CDR3 region is kept as DNA, spanning 39 bases read in frame from base 1. Collaborating institutions collected whole blood in K2EDTA tubes following their own protocols. For TCRbeta analysis, collaborators shipped samples in one of three forms: frozen whole blood, isolated PBMCs, or DNA extracted from either of those sample types. TCRbeta CDR3 regions were amplified from genomic DNA using the immunoSEQ Assay, a bias-controlled multiplex PCR. On the study's bioinformatics: The number of nucleated cells in each sample was estimated by amplification of reference gene primers within the assay. To quantify the absolute abundance of each unique TCRbeta CDR3 rearrangement, sequence reads were collapsed and filtered. For each sample, productive Simpson clonality was calculated as the square root of Simpson's diversity index across productive rearrangements. TCRdb limited this immuneACCESS table to in-frame rearrangements with V and J called. A share of clones is missing; checked studies link under half to unresolved V genes, and the rest is unexplained. V, J and clone size are taken as reported in that table, and D and trimming were inferred from the DNA itself. The sample has roughly 200,000 clones on record, 78% of them singletons. The ten largest clones take up 2.5% to 3.5% of the sample.

To note about this clone: This clone's antigen is unknown. No per-base quality is available; no much larger clone lies one base away.

Sequencing used peripheral blood. The V and J segments used are TRBV7-7 and TRBJ2-1; the junction holds 8 bases that match TRBD1. The origin of this receptor is a woman of 80 years or more with active or convalescent COVID-19. The DNA sequence reads TGTGCCAGCAGCTTGGACAGGGTGGGGGAGCAGTTCTTC. It translates as CASSLDRVGEQFF.